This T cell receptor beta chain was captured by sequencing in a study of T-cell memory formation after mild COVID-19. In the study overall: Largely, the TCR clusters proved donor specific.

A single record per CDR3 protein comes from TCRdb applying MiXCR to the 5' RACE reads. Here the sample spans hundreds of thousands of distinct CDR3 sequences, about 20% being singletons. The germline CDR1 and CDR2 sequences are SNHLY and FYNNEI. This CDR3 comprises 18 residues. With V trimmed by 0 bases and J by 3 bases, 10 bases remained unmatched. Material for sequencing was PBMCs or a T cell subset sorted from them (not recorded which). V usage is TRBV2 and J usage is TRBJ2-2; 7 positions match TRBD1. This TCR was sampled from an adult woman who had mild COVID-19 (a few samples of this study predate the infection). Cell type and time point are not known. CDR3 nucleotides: TGTGCCAGCAGTGAAGCGCATCTAGAGACAGGGTACACCGGGGAGCTGTTTTTT. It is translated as CASSEAHLETGYTGELFF.